The 3 T cell receptor beta chains listed next were all sequenced from one sample in a study of blood T cell repertoires in COVID-19. Measured with immunoSEQ multiplex PCR; TCRdb has only the in-frame clones, and not every one. There are some 220,000 clones in the sample; more than 65% occur only once, and around 2% lies in the top ten. Sequenced: peripheral blood. The source is a woman aged 55 to 70 with acute or convalescent COVID-19.

V and J are TRBV28 and TRBJ2-5, with D maybe TRBD1 (6 bases). Germline values: CDR1 MDHEN, CDR2 SYDVKM. The length of the CDR3 is 13 residues. The ends were cut back, 4 bases at V and 2 bases at J, with 8 bases in the middle. The CDR3 here is CASSSGQQETQYF. The DNA of the CDR3 is TGTGCCAGCAGTTCCGGACAGCAAGAGACCCAGTACTTC.

V usage is TRBV13 and J usage is TRBJ2-3; weak D call: TRBD2 (6 bases). Germline CDR1 and CDR2: PRHDT and FYEKMQ (reference sequence). This CDR3 spans 13 amino acids. With 1 base removed from V and 8 bases from J, the gap between germline ends came to 10 bases. For the CDR3, the DNA is TGTGCCAGCAGCTTAGCGGGGACTCCTACGCAGTATTTT. It specifies CASSLAGTPTQYF.

This chain joins TRBV5-1 and TRBJ1-2; 7 bases are a match to TRBD1. The V gene end was trimmed by 4 bases and the J gene end by 2 bases; junction bases not matched to a gene: 8. CDR3 length: 15 residues. CDR1 is SGHRS and CDR2 is YFSETQ in the germline V gene. For the CDR3, the DNA is TGCGCCAGCAGCGGGATGGGACAGAAGAACTATGGCTACACCTTC. Translated: CASSGMGQKNYGYTF.